Below, 30 T cell receptor beta chains from the same sample are listed, as sequenced in a study of neurological immune-mediated disorders. TCRdb re-called the 5' RACE reads through MiXCR, storing one row per CDR3 protein. The sample records about 32,000 distinct CDR3 sequences, 3% to 4.5% being singletons. The sample was PBMCs. These receptors were taken from a man aged 25 to 40 with multiple sclerosis.

This clonotype occurred many times. This chain links TRBV7-2 with TRBJ2-7, with a tentative D call TRBD2 (5 bases). The CDR3 consists of 17 residues. Trimming took 3 bases from V and 1 from J, leaving 19 bases between them. Germline-derived CDR1 and CDR2 are SGHTA and FQGNSA. CDR3 DNA: TGTGCCAGCAGCTTGTCGCCCTCGGGGTGGAATTCCTACGAGCAGTACTTC. This encodes CASSLSPSGWNSYEQYF.

With regard to this clonotype: This may arise from a read error, as a much more abundant clone is one base away. The V gene is TRBV20-1, the J gene TRBJ2-3; D is tentatively TRBD1 or TRBD2 (5 bases each). The V gene lost 3 bases and the J gene lost 3 bases, with 13 bases spanning the gap. The CDR3 sequence is 14 residues long. Per germline, CDR1 DFQATT and CDR2 SNEGSKA (reference sequence). CDR3 sequence reads: CSARAGSGTDTQYF. CDR3 in DNA: TGCAGTGCTAGGGCAGGGAGTGGGACAGATACGCAGTATTTT.

The sample holds many counts of this clonotype. This chain uses TRBV12-3 or TRBV12-4 with TRBJ1-2, with no clear D. Trimming removed 3 bases from V and 1 base from J, with 6 bases in between. This CDR3 is built from 13 residues. The CDR3 coding sequence is TGTGCCAGCAGTTTGGGAGATAACTATGGCTACACCTTC. Its protein is CASSLGDNYGYTF.

The chain employs TRBV5-1 and TRBJ2-3; maybe TRBD1 (6 bases). The CDR3 has 15 amino acids. Trimming cost V 6 bases and J 2 bases, with 16 bases left between them. Germline V gene data show CDR1 as SGHRS and CDR2 as YFSETQ. The DNA of the CDR3 is TGCGCCAGCAACCTTCGGGACACATCCACAGATACGCAGTATTTT. As protein: CASNLRDTSTDTQYF.

This clonotype was recorded many times. The rearrangement uses TRBV12-3 or TRBV12-4 and TRBJ1-3; no clear D. V was trimmed by 7 bases and J by 0 bases, leaving 7 bases between them. The CDR3 totals 13 residues. CDR3 protein: CASKILSGNTIYF. The CDR3 nucleotides read TGTGCCAGCAAAATCCTCTCTGGAAACACCATATATTTT.

This clonotype was seen only a few times. The V gene is TRBV6-5, the J gene TRBJ2-5; 10 positions agree with TRBD1. J was trimmed by 4 bases and V by 6 bases; bases with no gene match: 5. Looked up from germline, CDR1 is MNHEY and CDR2 is SVGAGI. The CDR3 contains 14 residues. In nucleotides, the CDR3 is TGTGCCAGCAGCCCGGACAGGGGGATAGAGACCCAGTACTTC. This codes for CASSPDRGIETQYF.

Ten or more counts support this clonotype. This chain joins TRBV10-2 and TRBJ1-4, with D unclear. This CDR3 is built from 16 residues. V lost 2 bases to trimming and J lost 4 bases, with 14 bases between them. CDR1 and CDR2 from the germline V gene are WSHSY and SAAADI. The CDR3 sequence is CASSEANPGRNEKLFF. The CDR3 nucleotides are TGCGCCAGCAGTGAGGCCAATCCAGGTCGTAATGAAAAACTGTTTTTT.

There are a few counts of this clonotype. A read error may produce the germline difference seen at one junction end. The rearrangement uses TRBV27 and TRBJ1-6; D possibly corresponds to TRBD1 (5 bases). Germline CDR1 reads MNHEY; CDR2 reads SMNVEV (reference sequence). The CDR3 is made up of 16 amino acids. The CDR3 coding sequence is TGTGCCAGCAGGCAAACGAGGGGCTCCTATAATTCACCCCTACACTTT. This sequence encodes CASRQTRGSYNSPLHF.

This clonotype was counted many times. The V gene is TRBV12-3 or TRBV12-4, the J gene TRBJ2-2, with TRBD2 matching over 8 bases. V gave up 7 bases and J gave up 1 base; unmatched junction bases: 5. The CDR3 contains 15 residues. CDR3 sequence (DNA): TGTGCCAGCATCCGCAGCGGGAGGAACACCGGGGAGCTGTTTTTT. Translation: CASIRSGRNTGELFF.

This clonotype was counted at least ten times. The rearrangement joins TRBV4-1 to TRBJ1-4; possible D gene TRBD1, 6 bases. There are 13 residues in the CDR3. From germline, CDR1 is MGHRA and CDR2 YSYEKL. Trimming left V 5 bases short and J 8 bases short, with 12 bases between. CDR3 protein: CASSTSTGEKLFF. CDR3 bases: TGCGCCAGCAGCACCTCGACAGGCGAAAAACTGTTTTTT.

At least ten counts were recorded for this clonotype. This chain joins TRBV5-6 and TRBJ1-2, with unresolved D. Germline assignment: CDR1 SGHDT and CDR2 YYEEEE. The CDR3 is 15 residues long. Trimming took 0 bases from V and 3 from J, leaving 12 bases between them. DNA of the CDR3: TGTGCCAGCAGCTTGGAATGGCGTCAGTACTATGGCTACACCTTC. The encoded protein is CASSLEWRQYYGYTF.

This clonotype was counted a few times. The gene calls are TRBV7-2 and TRBJ2-5; D gene uncertain. The ends were cut back, 7 bases at V and 2 bases at J, with 11 bases in the middle. Germline-derived CDR1 and CDR2 are SGHTA and FQGNSA. CDR3 size: 13 residues. DNA of the CDR3: TGTGCCAGCATAGGTAGAGATCAAGAGACCCAGTACTTC. Translated: CASIGRDQETQYF.

V usage is TRBV27 and J usage is TRBJ1-5, with a possible D match to TRBD1 (6 bases). From germline, CDR1 is MNHEY and CDR2 SMNVEV (reference sequence). V lost 2 bases to trimming and J lost 7 bases, with 15 bases between them. The CDR3 is 15 amino acids. The CDR3 loop is CASSLGGGNEQPQHF. The CDR3 region has the DNA TGTGCCAGCAGTTTAGGGGGGGGCAACGAACAGCCCCAGCATTTT.

This clonotype has ten or more counts. This chain connects TRBV24-1 to TRBJ1-1, with D perhaps matching TRBD1 (5 bases). CDR1 KGHDR and CDR2 SFDVKD come from the germline V gene. This CDR3 has 16 residues. V was trimmed by 3 bases and J by 1 base, leaving 14 bases between them. This CDR3 is CATSDRNRNSNTEAFF. CDR3 nucleotides: TGTGCCACCAGTGATCGTAACAGGAACTCGAACACTGAAGCTTTCTTT.

This clonotype was seen many times. The CDR3 bases are TGTGCCATCAGGCGGGGCGCTAGCACAGATACGCAGTATTTT. Its translation is CAIRRGASTDTQYF. The chain uses TRBV10-3 and TRBJ2-3, with a tentative D call TRBD2 (6 bases). This CDR3 has 14 amino acids. V was clipped by 6 bases and J by 0 bases, with 10 bases between them. Germline-derived CDR1 and CDR2 are ENHRY and SYGVKD.

Many counts were recorded for this clonotype. V usage is TRBV5-1 and J usage is TRBJ1-1; tentatively, D is TRBD1 (6 bases). CDR1 is SGHRS and CDR2 is YFSETQ in the germline V gene. Trimming removed 4 bases at V and 1 base at J, with 26 bases between. The CDR3 has 19 residues. CDR3 sequence (DNA): TGCGCCAGCAGCCTCCCGACAGGCCCTAGGGCGGCCTCGAACACTGAAGCTTTCTTT. Encoded protein: CASSLPTGPRAASNTEAFF.

In this sample, this clonotype turned up many times. V usage is TRBV5-1 and J usage is TRBJ1-4; no clear D gene. Germline V gene data show CDR1 as SGHRS and CDR2 as YFSETQ. The length of the CDR3 is 14 residues. Between the trimmed V and J ends, which lost 1 base and 8 bases, there was a span of 12 bases. The CDR3 loop is CASSLKSSMEKLFF. Written as DNA, the CDR3 is TGCGCCAGCAGCTTGAAGTCCTCAATGGAAAAACTGTTTTTT.

This clonotype was observed at least ten times. This chain links TRBV7-9 with TRBJ1-5, with 8 bases that match TRBD1. This CDR3 comprises 14 residues. V lost 5 bases to trimming and J lost 6 bases; unmatched junction nucleotides: 6. Looked up from germline, CDR1 is SEHNR and CDR2 is FQNEAQ (reference sequence). The CDR3 region is CASSTDRGSQPQHF. The DNA of the CDR3 is TGTGCCAGCAGCACTGACAGGGGCAGTCAGCCCCAGCATTTT.

This clonotype was counted at least ten times. The chain employs TRBV20-1 and TRBJ1-1; 10 bases are a match to TRBD1. CDR1 is DFQATT, CDR2 SNEGSKA, per germline (reference sequence). This CDR3 has 14 residues. With V trimmed by 2 bases and J by 4 bases, 4 bases remained unmatched. CDR3 sequence: CSARSGQGPTEAFF. CDR3 DNA sequence: TGCAGTGCTAGATCGGGACAGGGGCCCACTGAAGCTTTCTTT.

This clonotype was observed at least ten times. This chain uses TRBV20-1 with TRBJ2-3, with a tentative D call TRBD1 (5 bases). Deletions cut 6 bases from V and 0 bases from J, with 13 bases between. Germline V lookup: CDR1 DFQATT, CDR2 SNEGSKA (reference sequence). CDR3 size: 14 residues. CDR3 DNA: TGCAGTGCAAGGACATCTACTAGCACAGATACGCAGTATTTT. It translates to CSARTSTSTDTQYF.

This clonotype was observed at least ten times. J is TRBJ1-1 and V is TRBV25-1; D is uncertain. The length of the CDR3 is 14 residues. The V gene lost 6 bases and the J gene lost 5 bases, with 16 bases spanning the gap. Germline V lookup: CDR1 MGHDK, CDR2 SYGVNS. Written as DNA, the CDR3 is TGTGCCAGCAGGGAAAGCCCCCTGGGGACTGAAGCTTTCTTT. Protein: CASRESPLGTEAFF.

This clonotype was recorded at least ten times. The chain uses TRBV6-2 or TRBV6-3 and TRBJ1-6; D possibly corresponds to TRBD1 (6 bases). V lost 4 bases, J lost 11 bases, and 21 bases lay in between. This CDR3 contains 16 residues. From germline, CDR1 is MNHEY and CDR2 SVGEGT. This CDR3 is CASSFVSGHPDTPLHF. The CDR3 DNA reads as TGTGCCAGCAGTTTCGTCTCGGGACACCCGGACACACCCCTCCACTTT.

This clonotype was observed at least ten times. The rearrangement links TRBV27 to TRBJ2-1; D not certain. This CDR3 has 12 amino acids. Looked up from germline, CDR1 is MNHEY and CDR2 is SMNVEV (reference sequence). Trimming pared 9 bases from V and 3 bases from J, leaving 9 bases between. The CDR3 region is CASWEIYNEQFF. CDR3 sequence (DNA): TGTGCCAGTTGGGAAATCTACAATGAGCAGTTCTTC.

In its sample, this clonotype was seen a few times. The V and J genes are TRBV5-1 and TRBJ1-3; 8 bases are shared with TRBD1. The CDR3 loop spans 13 amino acids. The ends lost 4 bases at V and 8 bases at J; junction bases unmatched: 5. CDR1 is SGHRS and CDR2 is YFSETQ in the germline V gene. Here the CDR3 reads CASSADRGDTIYF. For the CDR3, the DNA is TGCGCCAGCAGCGCCGACAGGGGAGACACCATATATTTT.

This clonotype was counted many times. The chain carries TRBV29-1 and TRBJ1-1; D remains unclear. In germline, CDR1 is SQVTM, CDR2 ANQGSEA. V was pared by 3 bases and J by 11 bases, with 10 bases between. The CDR3 sequence is 10 residues long. The CDR3 DNA reads as TGCAGCGTTGAGATCAATGGGGCTTTCTTT. It is translated as CSVEINGAFF.

This clonotype was seen ten or more times. This chain links TRBV5-1 with TRBJ1-2, with D uncertain. Trimming pared 0 bases from V and 2 bases from J, leaving 5 bases between. Per germline, CDR1 SGHRS and CDR2 YFSETQ. This CDR3 has 13 residues. CDR3 in amino acids: CASSLEQNYGYTF. The CDR3 DNA reads as TGCGCCAGCAGCTTGGAACAGAACTATGGCTACACCTTC. The entire variable domain, with the rest obtained from reference TRBV5-1 and TRBJ1-2, is as follows: KAGVTQTPRYLIKTRGQQVTLSCSPISGHRSVSWYQQTPGQGLQFLFEYFSETQRNKGNFPGRFSGRQFSNSRSEMNVSTLELGDSALYLCASSLEQNYGYTFGSGTRLTVV.

This clonotype showed up many times. CDR3 sequence (DNA): TGCGCCAGCAGCCAACCAACGGGGAACTATGGCTACACCTTC. Its translation is CASSQPTGNYGYTF. The chain is built from TRBV5-1 and TRBJ1-2; no definite D call. With 4 bases removed from V and 2 bases from J, the gap between germline ends came to 12 bases. The CDR3 contains 14 residues. In germline, CDR1 is SGHRS, CDR2 YFSETQ.

This chain connects TRBV6-4 to TRBJ2-3; the D is unclear. CDR1 and CDR2 (germline): MRHNA, SNTAGT. The CDR3 extends over 13 amino acids. Trimming removed 0 bases from V and 4 bases from J, with 5 bases in between. The CDR3, as DNA: TGTGCCAGCAGTGACTCGCTCGCAGATACGCAGTATTTT. Amino acids: CASSDSLADTQYF.

This clonotype is deemed medium-sized. This chain joins TRBV20-1 and TRBJ1-1; D possibly corresponds to TRBD1 (5 bases). The length of the CDR3 is 12 residues. Germline assignment: CDR1 DFQATT and CDR2 SNEGSKA (reference sequence). The V end lost 6 bases, the J end lost 5 bases, and 13 bases lay between the germline ends. This CDR3 reads CSAKQVETEAFF. The CDR3 DNA sequence: TGCAGTGCGAAACAGGTGGAGACTGAAGCTTTCTTT.

This clonotype was seen many times. This chain links TRBV20-1 with TRBJ2-5; the match to TRBD2 covers 8 bases. CDR3 length: 15 amino acids. V was pared by 0 bases and J by 3 bases, with 6 bases of the junction left unmatched. Per the germline V gene, CDR1 is DFQATT and CDR2 is SNEGSKA (reference sequence). CDR3: CSARDLRGAEETQYF. DNA of the CDR3: TGCAGTGCTAGAGATTTGCGGGGGGCAGAAGAGACCCAGTACTTC.